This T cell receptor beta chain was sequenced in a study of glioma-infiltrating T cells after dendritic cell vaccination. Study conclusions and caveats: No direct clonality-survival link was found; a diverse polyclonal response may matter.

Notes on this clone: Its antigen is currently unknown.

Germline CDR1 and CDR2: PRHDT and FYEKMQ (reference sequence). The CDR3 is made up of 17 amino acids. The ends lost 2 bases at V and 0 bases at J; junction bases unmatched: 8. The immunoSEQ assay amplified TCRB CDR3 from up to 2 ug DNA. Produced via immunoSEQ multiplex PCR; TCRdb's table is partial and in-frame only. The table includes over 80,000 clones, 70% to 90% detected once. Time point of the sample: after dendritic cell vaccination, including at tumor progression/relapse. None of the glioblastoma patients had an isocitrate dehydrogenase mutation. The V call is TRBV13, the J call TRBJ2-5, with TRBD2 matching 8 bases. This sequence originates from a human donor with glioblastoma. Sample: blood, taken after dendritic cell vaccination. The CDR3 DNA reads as TGTGCCAGCAGCTTATCGCGACGGGGGGGCTACCAAGAGACCCAGTACTTC. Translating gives CASSLSRRGGYQETQYF.